This TCR beta chain was recovered during a study of T cell responses to AZD1222 COVID-19 vaccine. The protocol was immunoSEQ multiplex PCR, while the TCRdb copy is restricted to in-frame clones and leaves out a portion. The sample has about 130,000 clones; 80% to 90% are singletons. Study findings and constraints: The sample set comprised mostly white British donors with more females, and clonal diversity was possibly underestimated.

V lost 0 bases and J 7 bases, leaving 7 bases between the germline ends. The CDR3 sequence is 11 residues long. Germline CDR1 is GTSNPN and CDR2 is SVGIG (reference sequence). In the case of this clone: No antigen is known for it.

The chain carries TRBV30 and TRBJ2-7, with D possibly TRBD1 on 6 matching bases. The specimen was peripheral blood, collected on day 0 of AZD1222 vaccination. This receptor was taken from an adult in good health. CDR3 nucleotide sequence: TGTGCCTGGAGTGTAGGGGGAGAGCAGTACTTC. This translates into CAWSVGGEQYF.